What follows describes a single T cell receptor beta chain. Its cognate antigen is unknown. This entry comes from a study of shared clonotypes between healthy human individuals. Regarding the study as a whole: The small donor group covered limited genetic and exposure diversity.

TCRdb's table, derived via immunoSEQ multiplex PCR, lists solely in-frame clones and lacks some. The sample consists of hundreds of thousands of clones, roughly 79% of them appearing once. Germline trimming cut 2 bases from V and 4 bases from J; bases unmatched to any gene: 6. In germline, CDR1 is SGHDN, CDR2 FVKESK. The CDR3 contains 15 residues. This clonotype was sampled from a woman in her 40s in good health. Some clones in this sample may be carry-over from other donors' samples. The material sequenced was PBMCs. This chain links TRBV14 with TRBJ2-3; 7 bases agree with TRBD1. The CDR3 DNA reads TGTGCCAGCAGCCAATCGAGGGGGCTGCCAGATACGCAGTATTTT. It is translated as CASSQSRGLPDTQYF.